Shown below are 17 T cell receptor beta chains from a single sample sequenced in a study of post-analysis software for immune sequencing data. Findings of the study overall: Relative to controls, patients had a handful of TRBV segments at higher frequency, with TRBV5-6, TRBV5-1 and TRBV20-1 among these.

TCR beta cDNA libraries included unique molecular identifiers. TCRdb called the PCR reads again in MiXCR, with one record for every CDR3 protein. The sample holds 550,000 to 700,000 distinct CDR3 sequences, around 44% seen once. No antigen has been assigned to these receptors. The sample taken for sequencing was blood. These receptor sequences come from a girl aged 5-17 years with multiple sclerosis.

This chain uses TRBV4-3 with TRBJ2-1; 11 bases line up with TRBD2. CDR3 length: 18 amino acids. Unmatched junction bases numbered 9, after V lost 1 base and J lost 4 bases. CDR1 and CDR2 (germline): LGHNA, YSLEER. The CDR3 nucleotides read TGCGCCAGCAGCCAAGTTACAACGGGACTAGCGGTTTACAATGAGCAGTTCTTC. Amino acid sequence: CASSQVTTGLAVYNEQFF.

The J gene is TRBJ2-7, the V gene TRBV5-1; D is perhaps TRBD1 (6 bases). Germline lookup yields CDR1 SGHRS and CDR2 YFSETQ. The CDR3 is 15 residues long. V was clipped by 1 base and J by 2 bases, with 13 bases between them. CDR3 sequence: CASSLPPDRPYEQYF. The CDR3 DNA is TGCGCCAGCAGCTTGCCCCCGGACAGACCCTACGAGCAGTACTTC.

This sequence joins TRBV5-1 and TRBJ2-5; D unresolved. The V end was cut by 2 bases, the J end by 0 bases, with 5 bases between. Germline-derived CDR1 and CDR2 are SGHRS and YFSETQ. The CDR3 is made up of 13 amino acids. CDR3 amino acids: CASSFRNQETQYF. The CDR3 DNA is TGCGCCAGCAGCTTTCGGAACCAAGAGACCCAGTACTTC.

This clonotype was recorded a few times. The CDR3 loop is CASSELQGDWIQYF. CDR3 in DNA: TGTGCCAGCAGTGAACTCCAGGGTGATTGGATTCAGTACTTC. V and J are TRBV6-1 and TRBJ2-4; a weak D match, TRBD1 (5 bases). The CDR3 consists of 14 residues. CDR1 is MNHNS, CDR2 SASEGT, per germline. V gave up 2 bases and J gave up 10 bases, with 15 bases separating them.

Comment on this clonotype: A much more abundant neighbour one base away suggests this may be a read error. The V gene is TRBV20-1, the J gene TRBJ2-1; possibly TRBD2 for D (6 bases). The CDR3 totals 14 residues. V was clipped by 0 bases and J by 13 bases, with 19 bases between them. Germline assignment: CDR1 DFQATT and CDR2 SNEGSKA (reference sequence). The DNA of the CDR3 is TGCAGTGCTAGAGAAGGATCGTCGGGGGAGACCCAGTTCTTC. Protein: CSAREGSSGETQFF.

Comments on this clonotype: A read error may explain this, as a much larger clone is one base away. CDR3 sequence reads: CASRIQESYGHTF. The DNA for the CDR3 is TGTGCCAGCAGGATACAGGAGTCCTATGGCCACACCTTC. The V and J genes are TRBV12-3 or TRBV12-4 and TRBJ1-2; possibly TRBD1 for D (5 bases). This CDR3 contains 13 residues.

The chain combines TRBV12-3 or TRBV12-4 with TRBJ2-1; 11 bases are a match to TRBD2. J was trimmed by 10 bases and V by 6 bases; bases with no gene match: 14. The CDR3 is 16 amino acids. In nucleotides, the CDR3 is TGTGCCAGCAGCCCTATAGCGGGGGGGCCGAAAAAGGAGCAGTTCTTC. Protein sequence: CASSPIAGGPKKEQFF.

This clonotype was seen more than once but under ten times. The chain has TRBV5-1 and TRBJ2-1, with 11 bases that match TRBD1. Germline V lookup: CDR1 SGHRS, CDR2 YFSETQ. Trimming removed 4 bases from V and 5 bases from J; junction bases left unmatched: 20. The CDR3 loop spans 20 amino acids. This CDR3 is CASSRGPLGQGATAHNEQFF. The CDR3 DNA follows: TGCGCCAGCAGCAGAGGGCCCCTTGGACAGGGGGCAACGGCCCACAATGAGCAGTTCTTC.

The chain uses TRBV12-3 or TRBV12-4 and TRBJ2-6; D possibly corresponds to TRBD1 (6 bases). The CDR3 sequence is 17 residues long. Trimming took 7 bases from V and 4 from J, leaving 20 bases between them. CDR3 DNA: TGTGCCAGCATCCCTTCAGGGGAATTTTCCGGGGCCAACGTCCTGACTTTC. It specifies CASIPSGEFSGANVLTF.

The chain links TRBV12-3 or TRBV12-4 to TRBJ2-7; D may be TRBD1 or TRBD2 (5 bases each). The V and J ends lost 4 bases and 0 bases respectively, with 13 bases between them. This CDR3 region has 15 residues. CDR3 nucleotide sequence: TGTGCCAGCAGTTCCGGGACGCCACGCTCCTACGAGCAGTACTTC. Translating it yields CASSSGTPRSYEQYF.

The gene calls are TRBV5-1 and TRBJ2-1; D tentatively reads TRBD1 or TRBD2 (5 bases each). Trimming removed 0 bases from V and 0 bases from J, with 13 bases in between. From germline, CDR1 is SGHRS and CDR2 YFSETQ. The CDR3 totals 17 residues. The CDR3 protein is CASSLATGTVSYNEQFF. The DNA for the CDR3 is TGCGCCAGCAGCTTGGCAACCGGGACGGTCTCCTACAATGAGCAGTTCTTC.

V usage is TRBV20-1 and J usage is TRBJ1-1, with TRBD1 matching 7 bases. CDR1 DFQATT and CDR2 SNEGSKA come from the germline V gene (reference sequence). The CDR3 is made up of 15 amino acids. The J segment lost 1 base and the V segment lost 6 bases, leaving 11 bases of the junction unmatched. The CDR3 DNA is TGCAGTGCCAACCACAGGGGTTCGGGGAACACTGAAGCTTTCTTT. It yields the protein CSANHRGSGNTEAFF.

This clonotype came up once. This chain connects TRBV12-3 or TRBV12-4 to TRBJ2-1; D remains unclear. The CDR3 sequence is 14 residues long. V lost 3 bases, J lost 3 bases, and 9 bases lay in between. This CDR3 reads CASSFGASYNEQFF. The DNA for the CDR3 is TGTGCCAGCAGTTTTGGCGCTAGCTACAATGAGCAGTTCTTC.

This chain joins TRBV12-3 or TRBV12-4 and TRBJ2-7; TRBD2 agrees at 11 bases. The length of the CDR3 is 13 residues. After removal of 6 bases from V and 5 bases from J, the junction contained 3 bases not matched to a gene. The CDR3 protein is CASSFSGRDEQYF. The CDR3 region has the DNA TGTGCCAGCAGCTTTAGCGGGAGGGACGAGCAGTACTTC.

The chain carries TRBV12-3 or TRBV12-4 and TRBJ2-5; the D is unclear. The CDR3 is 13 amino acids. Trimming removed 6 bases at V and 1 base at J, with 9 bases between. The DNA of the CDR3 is TGTGCCAGCAGCCGTTGGGTCCAAGAGACCCAGTACTTC. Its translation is CASSRWVQETQYF.

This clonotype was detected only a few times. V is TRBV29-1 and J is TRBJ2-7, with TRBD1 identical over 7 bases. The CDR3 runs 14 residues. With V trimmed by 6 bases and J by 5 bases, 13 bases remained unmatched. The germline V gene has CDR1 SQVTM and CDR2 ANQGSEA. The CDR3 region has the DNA TGCAGCGTGGAAAAGGTTGACAGGGACCACGAGCAGTACTTC. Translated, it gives CSVEKVDRDHEQYF.

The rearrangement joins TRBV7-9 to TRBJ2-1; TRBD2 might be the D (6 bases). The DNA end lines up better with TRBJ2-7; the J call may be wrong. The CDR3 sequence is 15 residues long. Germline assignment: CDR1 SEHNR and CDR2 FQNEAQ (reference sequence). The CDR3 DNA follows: TGTGCCAGCTGCCCCATGGGGAGGCCCTACAATGAGCAGTACTTC. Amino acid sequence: CASCPMGRPYNEQYF.